The 23 T cell receptor beta chains below come from one sample, sequenced in a study of control samples from healthy donors and cancer patients. This table comes from immunoSEQ multiplex PCR, and its TCRdb copy is limited to in-frame clones, with some not included. This sample has 95,000 to 150,000 clones, with around 87% found just once. The sequenced material came from blood. The receptors originated from a man in his forties in good health.

The chain links TRBV29-1 to TRBJ2-3; D is unresolved. The germline V gene has CDR1 SQVTM and CDR2 ANQGSEA. There are 15 residues in the CDR3. V was clipped by 1 base and J by 0 bases, with 11 bases between them. CDR3 sequence reads: CSVEGVKASTDTQYF. The CDR3 coding sequence is TGCAGCGTTGAAGGGGTGAAAGCTAGCACAGATACGCAGTATTTT.

The chain joins TRBV12-5 to TRBJ2-3, with TRBD2 identical over 8 bases. V trimming: 3 bases; J trimming: 3 bases; junction bases outside the gene matches: 5. Germline V lookup: CDR1 LGHNT, CDR2 FRNRAP. The CDR3 length is 15 residues. The CDR3 bases are TGTGCTAGTGGTTTACGGGGGGGCCGGACAGATACGCAGTATTTT. The encoded protein is CASGLRGGRTDTQYF.

V is TRBV11-3 and J is TRBJ1-1, with 8 bases fitting TRBD1. With V trimmed by 3 bases and J by 5 bases, 11 bases remained unmatched. The CDR3 is 16 residues long. From germline, CDR1 is SGHNT and CDR2 YENEEA. The CDR3 DNA follows: TGTGCCAGCAGCTTTTCGGCAGGGGGCGCGGGAACTGAAGCTTTCTTT. Protein sequence: CASSFSAGGAGTEAFF.

The chain uses TRBV7-2 and TRBJ1-4; D is possibly TRBD1 (5 bases). The CDR3 sequence is 16 residues long. Germline loops: CDR1 SGHTA, CDR2 FQGNSA. V lost 4 bases and J lost 2, with 14 bases in between. CDR3 sequence reads: CASSSRALGTNEKLFF. CDR3 nucleotides: TGTGCCAGCAGCTCCAGGGCCCTGGGCACTAATGAAAAACTGTTTTTT.

In its sample, this clone was seen once. V usage is TRBV7-9 and J usage is TRBJ1-5, with D unclear. Trimming left V 5 bases short and J 7 bases short, with 12 bases between. The CDR3 length is 13 residues. Germline CDR1 and CDR2: SEHNR and FQNEAQ (reference sequence). The CDR3 loop is CASSPHGEQPQHF. Written as DNA, the CDR3 is TGTGCCAGCAGCCCGCATGGGGAACAGCCCCAGCATTTT.

The chain uses TRBV10-1 and TRBJ1-1; D might be TRBD1 (6 bases). Germline loops: CDR1 WNHNN, CDR2 SYGVQD (reference sequence). Trimming pared 4 bases from V and 1 base from J, leaving 10 bases between. CDR3 length: 14 residues. The CDR3 protein is CASSGTATNTEAFF. DNA for the CDR3: TGCGCCAGCAGTGGGACAGCTACGAACACTGAAGCTTTCTTT.

On this clone itself: Sequence at one end of the junction differs from germline and may be a read error. The chain combines TRBV5-1 with TRBJ2-2; a weak D match, TRBD2 (6 bases). Germline lookup yields CDR1 SGHRS and CDR2 YFSETQ. This CDR3 spans 15 amino acids. CDR3 DNA sequence: TGCGCCAGCAACTTGGGACTCGTAAACACCGGGGAGCTGTTTTTT. It translates to CASNLGLVNTGELFF.

This chain uses TRBV25-1 with TRBJ1-2; D unresolved. Germline V gives CDR1 MGHDK, CDR2 SYGVNS. This CDR3 is built from 16 residues. Trimming left V 1 base short and J 0 bases short, with 12 bases between. CDR3 sequence (DNA): TGTGCCAGCAGTGAATCGGGCCTAAATGCTAACTATGGCTACACCTTC. It translates to CASSESGLNANYGYTF.

This clone has only one observation. V usage is TRBV19 and J usage is TRBJ1-3; a possible D gene is TRBD1 (5 bases). The CDR3 runs 16 residues. Germline V lookup: CDR1 LNHDA, CDR2 SQIVND (reference sequence). V was cut by 3 bases and J by 2 bases, with 14 bases left in between. CDR3 residues: CASSMGRGVAGNTIYF. In nucleotides, the CDR3 is TGTGCCAGTAGTATGGGGAGGGGCGTCGCTGGAAACACCATATATTTT.

This chain joins TRBV24-1 and TRBJ2-3; unclear D gene. Germline CDR1 KGHDR, CDR2 SFDVKD. V gave up 1 base and J gave up 2 bases, with 6 bases separating them. This CDR3 spans 14 amino acids. The CDR3 bases are TGTGCCACCAGTGATTTCAGCCCCACAGATACGCAGTATTTT. The encoded protein is CATSDFSPTDTQYF.

The CDR3 here is CASSTRHRANVLTF. Written as DNA, the CDR3 is TGTGCCAGTAGTACCCGACACCGGGCCAACGTCCTGACTTTC. The rearrangement joins TRBV19 to TRBJ2-6; D not certain. CDR1 and CDR2 from the germline V gene are LNHDA and SQIVND (reference sequence). The CDR3 sequence is 14 residues long. Trimming cost V 4 bases and J 5 bases, with 9 bases left between them.

The chain recombines TRBV5-1 with TRBJ2-7, with D unclear. Trimming removed 4 bases at V and 5 bases at J, with 16 bases between. Germline V gene lookup returns CDR1 SGHRS and CDR2 YFSETQ. The CDR3 consists of 14 residues. The CDR3 is CASSPYARPDEQYF. The CDR3 coding sequence is TGCGCCAGCAGCCCGTACGCGCGACCGGACGAGCAGTACTTC.

V usage is TRBV11-3 and J usage is TRBJ1-1, with D unclear. CDR3 length: 13 amino acids. CDR1 is SGHNT, CDR2 YENEEA, per germline. Between the trimmed V and J ends, which lost 3 bases and 1 base, there was a span of 6 bases. The CDR3 reads CASSLRENTEAFF. CDR3 sequence (DNA): TGTGCCAGCAGCTTGAGGGAGAACACTGAAGCTTTCTTT.

The chain is built from TRBV27 and TRBJ1-1, with D uncertain. V shed 5 bases and J shed 5 bases, with 15 bases lying between them. The CDR3 sequence is 14 residues long. Germline V gene data show CDR1 as MNHEY and CDR2 as SMNVEV (reference sequence). The CDR3 sequence: CASSPLTPGTEAFF. In nucleotides, the CDR3 is TGTGCCAGCAGTCCCTTAACCCCGGGGACTGAAGCTTTCTTT.

The V call is TRBV19, the J call TRBJ2-1, with D perhaps matching TRBD2 (5 bases). The CDR3 contains 15 residues. Germline lookup yields CDR1 LNHDA and CDR2 SQIVND (reference sequence). Deletions cut 7 bases from V and 3 bases from J, with 16 bases between. CDR3 sequence reads: CASKMGQRSYNEQFF. In nucleotides, the CDR3 is TGTGCCAGTAAAATGGGCCAGCGGAGCTACAATGAGCAGTTCTTC.

The chain carries TRBV6-2 or TRBV6-3 and TRBJ2-7; D is perhaps TRBD1 or TRBD2 (7 bases each). The CDR3 is 14 residues long. Germline CDR1 reads MNHEY; CDR2 reads SVGEGT. Trimming cost V 4 bases and J 3 bases, with 13 bases left between them. The CDR3 region is CASSFSGGDYEQYF. The CDR3 DNA reads as TGTGCCAGCAGTTTCTCAGGGGGGGACTACGAGCAGTACTTC.

The chain couples TRBV7-8 to TRBJ1-2; the D gene is possibly TRBD1 (5 bases). The CDR3 length is 14 residues. Germline loops: CDR1 SGHVS, CDR2 FQNEAQ. V lost 3 bases to trimming and J lost 2 bases, with 10 bases between them. CDR3 sequence reads: CASSFGRANYGYTF. The CDR3 bases are TGTGCCAGCAGCTTTGGCAGGGCGAACTATGGCTACACCTTC.

This clone has more than one count but fewer than ten. V usage is TRBV6-6 and J usage is TRBJ2-3; the match to TRBD2 covers 11 bases. Germline CDR1 is MNHNY and CDR2 is SVGAGI (reference sequence). V lost 5 bases, J lost 5 bases, and 9 bases stayed unmatched. The CDR3 runs 16 residues. The CDR3 sequence is CASSPHSGGAEDTQYF. The CDR3 DNA is TGTGCCAGCAGTCCCCATAGCGGGGGGGCCGAAGATACGCAGTATTTT.

V and J are TRBV6-1 and TRBJ1-2; D remains unclear. The CDR3 spans 14 residues. V dropped 1 base and J dropped 5 bases, with 11 bases sitting between them. Germline values: CDR1 MNHNS, CDR2 SASEGT. CDR3 nucleotide sequence: TGTGCCAGCAGTGAAGGGCCGACCCGATATGGCTACACCTTC. This translates into CASSEGPTRYGYTF.

V gene TRBV18 combines with J gene TRBJ1-5, with D unclear. This CDR3 has 18 amino acids. Looked up from germline, CDR1 is KGHSH and CDR2 is LQKENI. V lost 3 bases to trimming and J lost 7 bases, with 25 bases between them. CDR3: CASSPIGPKGTAGQPQHF. CDR3 DNA sequence: TGTGCCAGCTCACCGATAGGACCCAAGGGTACCGCGGGGCAGCCCCAGCATTTT.

This chain joins TRBV3-1 (or the pseudogene TRBV3-2) and TRBJ2-3; 9 bases are a match to TRBD1. Per germline, CDR1 LGHDT and CDR2 YNNKEL (reference sequence). The length of the CDR3 is 16 residues. Losses at the gene ends were 5 bases for V and 5 bases for J; bases not matched to a gene: 11. The CDR3 sequence is CASSASGTGLKDTQYF. The CDR3 DNA follows: TGTGCCAGCAGCGCATCCGGGACAGGGTTAAAAGATACGCAGTATTTT.

Worth noting for this clone: Other DNA sequences in this specimen translate into the identical CDR3. V and J are TRBV2 and TRBJ1-4; D gene ambiguous. The length of the CDR3 is 14 residues. From germline, CDR1 is SNHLY and CDR2 FYNNEI. V was shortened by 1 base and J by 15 bases, with 18 bases between the two germline ends. The CDR3 region is CASSEGGVGSRMFF. CDR3 nucleotide sequence: TGTGCCAGCAGTGAAGGGGGAGTGGGCAGTCGGATGTTTTTT.

V and J are TRBV14 and TRBJ1-5, with D perhaps TRBD1 (5 bases). Germline V gene lookup returns CDR1 SGHDN and CDR2 FVKESK. The CDR3 spans 16 residues. The germline V and J ends were trimmed by 7 bases and 5 bases, with 21 bases remaining between them. As DNA, the CDR3 is TGTGCCAGCATCCCCACCCTCGGGGGTATTCATCAGCCCCAGCATTTT. Translated, it gives CASIPTLGGIHQPQHF.